This TCR beta chain was profiled in a study of shared clonotypes between healthy human individuals. Germline V gives CDR1 MNHEY, CDR2 SVGAGI. The CDR3 length is 14 residues. Trimming pared 0 bases from V and 6 bases from J, leaving 11 bases between. This clone was seen only once. How the authors handled the data: ImmunoSEQ gave junction-only sequences without quality scores, so filtering differed. Measured with immunoSEQ multiplex PCR; TCRdb has only the in-frame clones, and not every one. V and J calls and clone size come straight from that table; D and trimming were deduced from the DNA. The table has about 640,000 clones, about two thirds seen once; the top ten hold approximately 1.8%.

The chain recombines TRBV6-5 with TRBJ1-1, with D perhaps TRBD1 (5 bases). The source material was memory CD4+ T cells sorted from blood. This sample's subset: CD45RA-negative fraction. The TCR was taken from a woman between 25 and 40 years old in good health. CDR3 region: CASSYSPAGPEAFF. The DNA of the CDR3 is TGTGCCAGCAGTTACTCTCCCGCGGGGCCTGAAGCTTTCTTT.